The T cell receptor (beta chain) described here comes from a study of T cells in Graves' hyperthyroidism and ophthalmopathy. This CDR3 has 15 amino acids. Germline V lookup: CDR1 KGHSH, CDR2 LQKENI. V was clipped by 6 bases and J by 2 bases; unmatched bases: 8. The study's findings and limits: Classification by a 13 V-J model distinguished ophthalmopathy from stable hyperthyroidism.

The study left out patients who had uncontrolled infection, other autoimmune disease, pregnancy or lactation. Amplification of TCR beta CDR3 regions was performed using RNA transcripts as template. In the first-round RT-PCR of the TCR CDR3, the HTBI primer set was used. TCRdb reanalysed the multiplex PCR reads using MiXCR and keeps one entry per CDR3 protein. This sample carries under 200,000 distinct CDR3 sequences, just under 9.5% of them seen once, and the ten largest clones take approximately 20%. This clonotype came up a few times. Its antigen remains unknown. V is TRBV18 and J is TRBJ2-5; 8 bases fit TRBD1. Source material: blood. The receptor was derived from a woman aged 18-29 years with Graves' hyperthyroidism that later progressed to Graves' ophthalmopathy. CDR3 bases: TGTGCCAGCTCCCCTGGACAGGGTGATCAAGAGACCCAGTACTTC. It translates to CASSPGQGDQETQYF.